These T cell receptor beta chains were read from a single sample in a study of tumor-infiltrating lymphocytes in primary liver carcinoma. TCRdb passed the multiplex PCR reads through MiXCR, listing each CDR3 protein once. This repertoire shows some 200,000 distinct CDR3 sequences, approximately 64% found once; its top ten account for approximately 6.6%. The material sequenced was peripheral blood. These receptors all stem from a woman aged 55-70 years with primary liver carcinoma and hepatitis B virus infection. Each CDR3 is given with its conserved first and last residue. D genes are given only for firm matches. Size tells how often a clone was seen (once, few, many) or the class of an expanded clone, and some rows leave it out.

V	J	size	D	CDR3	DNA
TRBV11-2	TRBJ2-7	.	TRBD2	CASRHPGRLEQCF	TGTGCCAGCAGGCACCCCGGGAGGCTCGAGCAGTGCTTC
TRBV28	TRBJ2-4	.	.	CASSFDSQNIQYF	TGTGCCAGCAGTTTCGACAGCCAAAACATTCAGTACTTC
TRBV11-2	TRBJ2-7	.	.	CASSLAAYERYF	TGTGCCAGCAGCTTAGCTGCCTATGAGCGATACTTC
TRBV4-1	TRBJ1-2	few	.	CASSLGLPGTGGGYTF	TGCGCCAGCAGCCTCGGCCTTCCGGGGACCGGTGGGGGCTACACCTTC
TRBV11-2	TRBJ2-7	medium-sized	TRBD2	CASSYLDSGTYEQYF	TGTGCCAGCAGCTACCTAGACAGCGGGACCTACGAGCAGTACTTC
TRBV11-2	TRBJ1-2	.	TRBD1	CASSTMTGGVDYGYTF	TGTGCCAGCAGCACTATGACAGGGGGGGTGGACTATGGATACACCTTC
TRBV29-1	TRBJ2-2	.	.	CSVGGDTNAGEPFF	TGCAGCGTTGGGGGGGATACGAACGCCGGGGAGCCGTTTTTT
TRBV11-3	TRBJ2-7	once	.	CASSLDRLVTPGTYEQYF	TGTGCCAGCAGCTTAGATCGGTTAGTGACACCTGGGACCTACGAGCAGTACTTC
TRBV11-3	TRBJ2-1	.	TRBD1	CARSLVGGPSNEQFF	TGTGCCAGGAGCTTAGTAGGGGGCCCCAGCAATGAGCAGTTCTTC
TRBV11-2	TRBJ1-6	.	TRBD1	CISSVKGQGNSPLHF	TGTATCAGCAGCGTGAAGGGACAGGGTAATTCACCCCTCCACTTT
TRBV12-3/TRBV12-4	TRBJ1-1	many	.	CASTYQHPNTEAFF	TGTGCCAGCACCTACCAGCACCCGAACACTGAAGCTTTCTTT
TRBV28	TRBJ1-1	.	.	CASTQPTGAPNTEAFF	TGTGCCAGCACCCAACCTACTGGGGCCCCGAACACTGAAGCTTTCTTT
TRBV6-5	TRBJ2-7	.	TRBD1	CASRGTGEYELYF	TGTGCCAGCAGGGGGACAGGCGAGTACGAGCTGTACTTC
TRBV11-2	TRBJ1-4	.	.	CAGSETGARNEKLFF	TGTGCCGGCAGCGAAACCGGGGCACGGAATGAAAAACTGTTTTTT
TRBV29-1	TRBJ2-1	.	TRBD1	CDVEGGTGANEQFF	TGCGACGTTGAAGGAGGGACAGGGGCCAATGAGCAGTTCTTC
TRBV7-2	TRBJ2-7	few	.	CASSFGYSYEQYF	TGTGCCAGCAGCTTCGGTTACTCCTACGAGCAGTACTTC
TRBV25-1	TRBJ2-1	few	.	CASSDLDEQFF	TGTGCCAGCAGTGATCTCGATGAGCAGTTCTTC
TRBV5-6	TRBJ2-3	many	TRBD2	CASSRLAGGPTDTQYF	TGTGCCAGCAGCCGCCTAGCGGGAGGGCCCACAGATACGCAGTATTTT
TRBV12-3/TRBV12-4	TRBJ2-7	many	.	CASSGPAIGRGGQYF	TGTGCCAGCAGTGGGCCCGCCATTGGTCGTGGCGGGCAGTACTTC
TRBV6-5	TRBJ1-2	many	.	CASSYSGTVRIGYTF	TGTGCCAGCAGTTACTCCGGGACCGTAAGAATTGGCTACACCTTC
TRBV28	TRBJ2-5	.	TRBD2	CASSSMASGKGRTQYF	TGTGCCAGCAGTTCCATGGCTAGCGGGAAGGGTAGGACCCAGTACTTC
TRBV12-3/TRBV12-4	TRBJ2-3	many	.	CASRRQASTDTQYF	TGTGCCAGCAGGCGACAAGCTAGCACAGATACGCAGTATTTT
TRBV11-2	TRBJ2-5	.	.	CSSSLRPTEQETQYF	TGTTCCAGCAGCTTAAGGCCAACGGAACAAGAGACCCAGTACTTC
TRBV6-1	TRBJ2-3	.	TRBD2	CASRSSGKGTDIQYF	TGTGCCAGCCGGTCTAGCGGGAAGGGCACAGATATCCAGTATTTT
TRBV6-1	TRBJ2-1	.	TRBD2	CASSAVAGSYNEQFF	TGTGCCAGCAGTGCCGTAGCGGGAAGTTACAATGAGCAGTTCTTC
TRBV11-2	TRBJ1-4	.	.	CASSKLRGRNEKLFF	TGTGCCAGTAGTAAACTCAGGGGAAGAAATGAAAAACTGTTTTTT
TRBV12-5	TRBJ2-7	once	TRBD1	CASGLLRGREQHF	TGTGCTAGTGGTTTGTTAAGGGGGCGCGAGCAGCACTTC
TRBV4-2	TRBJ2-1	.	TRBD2	CGSSQDAGVASNEQFF	TGTGGCAGCAGCCAAGATGCGGGGGTGGCTAGTAATGAGCAGTTCTTC
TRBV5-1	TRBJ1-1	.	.	CASSSQAESNTEAFF	TGCGCCAGCAGCTCCCAGGCCGAATCGAACACTGAAGCTTTCTTT
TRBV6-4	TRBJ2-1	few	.	CASSDGAEKYNEQFF	TGTGCCAGCAGTGACGGGGCGGAGAAATACAATGAGCAGTTCTTC
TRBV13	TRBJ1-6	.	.	CANSLVMEGGDSPLHF	TGTGCCAACAGCTTAGTTATGGAGGGCGGGGATTCACCCCTCCACTTT
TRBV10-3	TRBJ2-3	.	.	CAIRAGEEDTQYF	TGTGCCATCCGGGCAGGGGAGGAAGATACGCAGTATTTT
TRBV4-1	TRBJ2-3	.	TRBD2	CANSQELAGGLTDTQYF	TGCGCCAACAGCCAAGAATTAGCGGGAGGCCTCACAGATACGCAATATTTT
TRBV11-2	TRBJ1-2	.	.	CASITYGYTF	TGTGCCAGTATCACCTATGGCTACACCTTC
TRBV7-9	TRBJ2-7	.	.	CASSLDGITYEQCF	TGTGCCAGCAGCTTAGACGGGATCACCTACGAGCAGTGCTTC
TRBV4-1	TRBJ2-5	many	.	CASSQDPQGQETQYF	TGCGCCAGCAGCCAAGATCCCCAGGGACAAGAGACCCAGTACTTC
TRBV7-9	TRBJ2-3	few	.	CASSYTGTDTQYF	TGTGCCAGCAGCTATACAGGGACAGATACGCAGTATTTT
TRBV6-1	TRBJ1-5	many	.	CASRATGDGPQHF	TGTGCCAGCAGGGCAACGGGGGACGGGCCCCAGCATTTT
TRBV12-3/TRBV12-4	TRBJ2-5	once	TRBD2	CASSLYVGGETSYF	TGTGCCAGCAGTTTATATGTGGGGGGGGAGACCTCGTACTTC
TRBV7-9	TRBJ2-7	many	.	CASSRLTPYEQYF	TGTGCCAGCAGCCGACTTACCCCCTACGAGCAGTACTTC
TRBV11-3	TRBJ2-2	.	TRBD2	CASSRTPLAGVPGELLF	TGTGCCAGTAGCCGCACTCCACTAGCGGGAGTTCCCGGGGAGCTGCTTTTT
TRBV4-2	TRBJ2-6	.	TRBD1	CTSSQRTGRSSGANVLTF	TGTACAAGTAGCCAAAGGACAGGGCGAAGCTCTGGGGCCAACGTCCTGACTTTC
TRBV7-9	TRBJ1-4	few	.	CASNAAGPNEKLFF	TGTGCCAGCAACGCCGCGGGCCCTAATGAAAAACTGTTTTTT
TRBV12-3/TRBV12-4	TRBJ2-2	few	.	CASSSPSGMNTGELFF	TGTGCCAGCAGTTCCCCCTCAGGGATGAACACCGGGGAGCTGTTTTTT
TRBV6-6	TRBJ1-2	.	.	CASSYSRGADYGYTF	TGTGCCAGCAGTTACTCGAGAGGGGCCGACTATGGCTACACCTTC
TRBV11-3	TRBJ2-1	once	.	CASSSSSVTYNEQFF	TGTGCCAGCAGCTCCTCTAGCGTGACCTACAATGAGCAGTTTTTC
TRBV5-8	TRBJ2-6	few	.	CASSLTLSGANVLTF	TGTGCCAGCAGCTTGACCCTTTCTGGGGCCAACGTCCTGACTTTC
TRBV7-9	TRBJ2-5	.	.	CASSSSTGETQYF	TGTGCCAGCAGCTCCAGTACGGGGGAGACCCAGTACTTC
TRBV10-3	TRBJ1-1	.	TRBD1	CAIREGTGGYTGAFF	TGTGCCATCCGAGAGGGGACAGGGGGGTACACTGGGGCTTTCTTT
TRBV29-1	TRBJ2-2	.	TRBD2	CSVALGLAGGGTGGLFF	TGCAGCGTTGCCCTGGGACTAGCGGGAGGCGGCACCGGGGGGCTATTTTTT